These 15 T cell receptor beta chains were all obtained from the same sample, sequenced in a study of CD8 T cells in Susac syndrome. The authors reverse transcribed roughly 0.5 to 1 ug RNA with random hexamers. TCRdb redid the calling of the immunoSEQ multiplex PCR reads with MiXCR, one entry per CDR3 protein. Counted here are approximately 200,000 distinct CDR3 sequences, approximately 95% occurring once; the ten biggest clones make up just over 0.08%. Material for sequencing was CD4+ T cells from PBMCs. The receptors here all came from a human donor with multiple sclerosis.

The chain has TRBV12-3 or TRBV12-4 and TRBJ2-5; 8 bases match TRBD2. After removal of 5 bases from V and 5 bases from J, the junction contained 7 bases not matched to a gene. The CDR3 is made up of 14 amino acids. CDR3 residues: CASSTGGPTETQYF. In DNA form, the CDR3 reads TGTGCCAGCAGTACGGGGGGGCCTACGGAGACCCAGTACTTC.

The genes are TRBV6-1 and TRBJ2-7; TRBD2 is a possible D gene (6 bases). V was shortened by 6 bases and J by 3 bases, with 15 bases between the two germline ends. The CDR3 extends over 14 amino acids. Germline V gene data show CDR1 as MNHNS and CDR2 as SASEGT. The CDR3 DNA reads TGTGCCAGCAGGGGAGGAACTTATATCTACGAGCAGTACGTC. This gives the protein CASRGGTYIYEQYV.

The chain has TRBV30 and TRBJ1-2; D unclear. The CDR3 consists of 13 residues. The germline gives CDR1 GTSNPN, CDR2 SVGIG (reference sequence). V lost 1 base to trimming and J lost 8 bases, with 14 bases between them. CDR3 DNA sequence: TGTGCCTGGAGTGCTCCCGCCGCTAAAGGCTACACCTTC. Amino acids: CAWSAPAAKGYTF.

This chain joins TRBV20-1 and TRBJ2-1; 8 bases align to TRBD2. The CDR3 has 16 amino acids. In germline, CDR1 is DFQATT, CDR2 SNEGSKA (reference sequence). The ends lost 6 bases at V and 8 bases at J; junction bases unmatched: 18. The CDR3: CSAGVLSGGSPHEQFF. In DNA form, the CDR3 reads TGCAGTGCAGGGGTCCTCAGCGGGGGATCCCCACATGAGCAGTTCTTC.

The chain uses TRBV5-4 and TRBJ2-3, with 12 bases identical to TRBD2. This CDR3 spans 16 amino acids. In germline, CDR1 is SGHNT, CDR2 YYREEE (reference sequence). Trimming at V came to 4 bases and at J to 2 bases, leaving 5 bases not matched to a gene. CDR3 region: CASSHRLAGVTDTQYF. The CDR3 bases are TGTGCCAGCAGCCATAGACTAGCGGGGGTCACAGATACGCAGTATTTT.

The V and J genes are TRBV20-1 and TRBJ2-1; 7 bases map to TRBD2. With V trimmed by 1 base and J by 2 bases, 2 bases remained unmatched. Germline V lookup: CDR1 DFQATT, CDR2 SNEGSKA (reference sequence). The CDR3 consists of 14 residues. The CDR3 reads CSARGTSTYNEQFF. The CDR3 DNA is TGCAGTGCTAGAGGGACTAGTACCTACAATGAGCAGTTCTTC.

The gene calls are TRBV9 and TRBJ1-1; D gene unclear. In germline, CDR1 is SGDLS, CDR2 YYNGEE. There are 13 residues in the CDR3. V was trimmed by 0 bases and J by 4 bases, leaving 7 bases between them. CDR3 region: CASSVGPATEAFF. CDR3 DNA: TGTGCCAGCAGCGTAGGGCCTGCCACTGAAGCTTTCTTT.

This chain connects TRBV29-1 to TRBJ2-5; 7 nucleotides align to TRBD1. Germline values: CDR1 SQVTM, CDR2 ANQGSEA. Unmatched junction bases numbered 2, after V lost 4 bases and J lost 0 bases. The CDR3 sequence is 13 residues long. CDR3 in DNA: TGCAGCGTTGCACAGGGGAACCAAGAGACCCAGTACTTC. This translates into CSVAQGNQETQYF. Using reference TRBV29-1 and TRBJ2-5 for the parts outside the CDR3, the full variable domain is SAVISQKPSRDICQRGTSLTIQCQVDSQVTMMFWYRQQPGQSLTLIATANQGSEATYESGFVIDKFPISRPNLTFSTLTVSNMSPEDSSIYLCSVAQGNQETQYFGPGTRLLVL.

V and J are TRBV29-1 and TRBJ2-5; perhaps TRBD2 as D (6 bases). The ends were cut back, 8 bases at V and 5 bases at J, with 18 bases in the middle. Looked up from germline, CDR1 is SQVTM and CDR2 is ANQGSEA. CDR3 length: 13 residues. CDR3 amino acids: CSSSVRAGETQYF. As DNA, the CDR3 is TGCAGCTCCTCGGTCAGGGCGGGGGAGACCCAGTACTTC.

The chain joins TRBV20-1 to TRBJ1-5; no firm D call. With 3 bases removed from V and 0 bases from J, the gap between germline ends came to 9 bases. Germline V CDR1 and CDR2: DFQATT, SNEGSKA (reference sequence). The CDR3 spans 14 residues. CDR3 in DNA: TGCAGTGCTAGCTACAGATATAGCAATCAGCCCCAGCATTTT. It codes for CSASYRYSNQPQHF.

The chain joins TRBV29-1 to TRBJ1-5; D unresolved. Trimming stripped 4 bases from V and 3 bases from J, with 10 bases between. The CDR3 length is 13 residues. In germline, CDR1 is SQVTM, CDR2 ANQGSEA. The CDR3: CSVGSGPNQPQHF. CDR3 bases: TGCAGCGTTGGGTCCGGGCCCAATCAGCCCCAGCATTTT.

The J gene is TRBJ2-3, the V gene TRBV20-1; D is unresolved. Germline V gene sequence: CDR1 DFQATT, CDR2 SNEGSKA (reference sequence). The V and J ends lost 6 bases and 2 bases respectively, with 15 bases between them. The CDR3 loop spans 14 amino acids. The CDR3 coding sequence is TGCAGTGCAATGATATCGGCGAACACAGATACGCAGTATTTT. Its translation is CSAMISANTDTQYF.

The chain recombines TRBV5-1 with TRBJ2-6; D may correspond to TRBD1 or TRBD2 (5 bases each). Germline CDR1 reads SGHRS; CDR2 reads YFSETQ. The V end was cut by 6 bases, the J end by 0 bases, with 13 bases between. The CDR3 covers 16 residues. The CDR3 region has the DNA TGCGCCAGCAACTTTAACGGGGCCTCTGGGGCCAACGTCCTGACTTTC. It is translated as CASNFNGASGANVLTF.

The chain employs TRBV3-1 and TRBJ2-1; D gene uncertain. This CDR3 region has 12 residues. V was pared by 7 bases and J by 9 bases, with 13 bases between. Germline V CDR1 and CDR2: LGHDT, YNNKEL (reference sequence). The CDR3 sequence: CASTVGPGEQFF. The CDR3 nucleotides read TGTGCCAGCACCGTTGGTCCGGGTGAGCAGTTCTTC.

In this sample, this clonotype turned up once. The chain uses TRBV29-1 and TRBJ1-2, with a tentative D call TRBD1 (6 bases). The V and J ends lost 6 bases and 8 bases respectively, with 25 bases between them. Germline assignment: CDR1 SQVTM and CDR2 ANQGSEA. This CDR3 contains 15 residues. The CDR3 spells CSVARSTQGIGGYTF. The DNA for the CDR3 is TGCAGCGTCGCGAGGTCCACACAGGGAATAGGCGGCTACACCTTC. The variable domain in full, with the rest retrieved from reference TRBV29-1 and TRBJ1-2, is SAVISQKPSRDICQRGTSLTIQCQVDSQVTMMFWYRQQPGQSLTLIATANQGSEATYESGFVIDKFPISRPNLTFSTLTVSNMSPEDSSIYLCSVARSTQGIGGYTFGSGTRLTVV.